This TCR beta chain appears in the sequencing data of a study of T cell responses to AZD1222 COVID-19 vaccine. As concerns this clone: Its antigen is unknown.

CDR1 MDHEN and CDR2 SYDVKM come from the germline V gene. The CDR3 is 18 amino acids. Trimming left V 8 bases short and J 5 bases short, with 28 bases between. Some clones are missing from TCRdb's copy, which holds only in-frame ones; the method was immunoSEQ multiplex PCR. The repertoire holds 110,000 to 150,000 clones, with more than 75% as singletons. Study-level points and caveats: Seropositive AZD1222 recipients at baseline numbered only five to seven. Spike-specific TCR repertoires showed rising breadth and depth after two AZD1222 doses. A mostly white British donor set with more females was recruited, and clonal diversity was possibly underestimated.

The source was peripheral blood, collected 28 days after the second AZD1222 dose. The source of this sequence is an adult who received the AZD1222 COVID-19 vaccine. The chain carries TRBV28 and TRBJ1-5; maybe TRBD1 (5 bases). CDR3: CASGSPWDGRTNYQPQHF. In DNA form, the CDR3 reads TGTGCCAGCGGCTCACCCTGGGACGGCCGCACCAATTATCAGCCCCAGCATTTT.